The 15 T cell receptor beta chains below were found in one sample sequenced in a study of Tregs in tolerant kidney transplant recipients. The data were produced by immunoSEQ multiplex PCR, yet TCRdb's version contains in-frame clones alone and is incomplete. The repertoire holds tens of thousands of clones, with 93% as singletons. Related graft donors supplied nonmyeloablative bone marrow transplants, and mixed chimerism was transient. The specimen was CD4+ T cells from blood (PBMCs), collected 12 months after the transplant. These receptors came from a human patient who received a combined kidney and bone marrow transplant. Some T cells may have originated in the graft donor.

The chain couples TRBV28 to TRBJ1-2, with 7 bases that match TRBD1. This CDR3 region has 16 residues. V was clipped by 5 bases and J by 0 bases; unmatched bases: 9. Per the germline V gene, CDR1 is MDHEN and CDR2 is SYDVKM. The CDR3 here is CASSPAGTESNYGYTF. CDR3 DNA: TGTGCCAGCAGTCCGGCGGGGACAGAATCTAACTATGGCTACACCTTC.

The gene calls are TRBV6-1 and TRBJ1-1; the match to TRBD1 covers 8 bases. This CDR3 is 13 amino acids long. The ends lost 9 bases at V and 4 bases at J; junction bases unmatched: 7. CDR1 and CDR2 from the germline V gene are MNHNS and SASEGT. The CDR3 region is CASKIRGPTEAFF. Here the CDR3 DNA reads TGTGCCAGTAAAATCAGGGGGCCCACTGAAGCTTTCTTT.

The V gene is TRBV19, the J gene TRBJ2-7, with D maybe TRBD1 (6 bases). The length of the CDR3 is 15 residues. V was clipped by 4 bases and J by 3 bases, with 16 bases between them. CDR1 is LNHDA, CDR2 SQIVND, per germline (reference sequence). For the CDR3, the DNA is TGTGCCAGTAGTACGAGACAGGTGGGGTACTACGAGCAGTACTTC. Translated, it gives CASSTRQVGYYEQYF. The variable domain in full, with the rest retrieved from reference TRBV19 and TRBJ2-7, is DGGITQSPKYLFRKEGQNVTLSCEQNLNHDAMYWYRQDPGQGLRLIYYSQIVNDFQKGDIAEGYSVSREKKESFPLTVTSAQKNPTAFYLCASSTRQVGYYEQYFGPGTRLTVT.

Note on this clone: Other DNA sequences from this sample encode an identical CDR3 as well. CDR3 sequence (DNA): TGTGCCAGCAGTCGCGGATACAATGAGCAGTTCTTC. Protein: CASSRGYNEQFF. The rearrangement joins TRBV7-9 to TRBJ2-1; no firm D call. Germline CDR1 reads SEHNR; CDR2 reads FQNEAQ (reference sequence). V gave up 6 bases and J gave up 4 bases, with 7 bases separating them. The CDR3 consists of 12 residues.

This clone appeared once. This rearrangement joins TRBV6-1 to TRBJ2-7; D call uncertain. Germline values: CDR1 MNHNS, CDR2 SASEGT. The CDR3 contains 13 residues. Trimming shortened V by 0 bases and J by 6 bases, and 9 bases separated the two germline ends. CDR3 nucleotide sequence: TGTGCCAGCAGTGAAGCGCTACCCTTCGAGCAGTACTTC. It translates to CASSEALPFEQYF.

With regard to this clone: The junction and the germline gene differ at one end; a read error may be behind it. In the same sample, other DNA sequences code for this CDR3. V and J are TRBV7-9 and TRBJ1-6, with 7 positions matching TRBD1. The CDR3 loop spans 15 amino acids. Germline assignment: CDR1 SEHNR and CDR2 FQNEAQ (reference sequence). CDR3 amino acids: CASSTGDSYNSPLHF. The CDR3 DNA is TGTGCCAGCAGCACCGGGGACAGCTATAATTCCCCCCTCCACTTT.

This clone was counted once. The rearrangement links TRBV7-3 to TRBJ2-7, with D perhaps matching TRBD2 (6 bases). This CDR3 has 15 amino acids. Germline V CDR1 and CDR2: SGHTA, FQGTGA. The V gene lost 1 base and the J gene lost 9 bases, with 19 bases spanning the gap. CDR3 region: CASSLRGDGAGRQYF. For the CDR3, the DNA is TGTGCCAGCAGCTTAAGGGGGGATGGGGCAGGGCGGCAGTACTTC.

This clone was seen just once. The chain uses TRBV10-3 and TRBJ2-7, with 10 positions matching TRBD1. V shed 4 bases, J shed 6 bases, and the junction held 9 bases outside the gene matches. The CDR3 has 15 amino acids. Germline loops: CDR1 ENHRY, CDR2 SYGVKD. DNA of the CDR3: TGTGCCATCAGTGTGAGGACAGGGGGAAAAAGCGAGCAGTACTTC. This translates into CAISVRTGGKSEQYF.

This chain joins TRBV11-2 and TRBJ2-1; TRBD2 is a possible D gene (6 bases). CDR1 and CDR2 (germline): SGHAT, FQNNGV. The V end lost 1 base, the J end lost 10 bases, and 17 bases lay between the germline ends. The CDR3 covers 15 residues. The CDR3 nucleotides are TGTGCCAGCAGCTTAGGAACTAGCATACAGACGGAGCAGTTCTTC. Amino acid sequence: CASSLGTSIQTEQFF. The full variable domain, rest sourced from reference TRBV11-2 and TRBJ2-1, is EAGVAQSPRYKIIEKRQSVAFWCNPISGHATLYWYQQILGQGPKLLIQFQNNGVVDDSQLPKDRFSAERLKGVDSTLKIQPAKLEDSAVYLCASSLGTSIQTEQFFGPGTRLTVL.

V usage is TRBV19 and J usage is TRBJ2-7; D is undetermined. V was trimmed by 7 bases and J by 5 bases, leaving 15 bases between them. Looked up from germline, CDR1 is LNHDA and CDR2 is SQIVND (reference sequence). The CDR3 spans 13 residues. As DNA, the CDR3 is TGTGCCAGTAAGCCGAGGCTTGCCCACGAGCAGTACTTC. Amino acid sequence: CASKPRLAHEQYF.

The rearrangement links TRBV12-5 to TRBJ2-3, with 9 bases lining up with TRBD1. This CDR3 is built from 19 residues. The germline V gene has CDR1 LGHNT and CDR2 FRNRAP. Trimming took 7 bases from V and 4 from J; bases not matched to a gene: 21. CDR3 sequence reads: CASAHPPGQGGPWADTQYF. For the CDR3, the DNA is TGTGCTAGTGCCCATCCGCCGGGACAGGGAGGGCCTTGGGCAGATACGCAGTATTTT.

The CDR3, as DNA: TGTGCCAGCTCACCATCGAGTTACCTGCAGGGTACCTACTCCTACGAGCAGTACTTC. As protein: CASSPSSYLQGTYSYEQYF. The chain uses TRBV18 and TRBJ2-7; D is possibly TRBD1 (5 bases). The germline CDR1 and CDR2 sequences are KGHSH and LQKENI. The CDR3 covers 19 residues. The V end was cut by 2 bases, the J end by 0 bases, with 23 bases between.

This clone was seen only once. One junction end disagrees with the germline gene, perhaps due to a read error. The rearrangement joins TRBV10-3 to TRBJ2-7; 7 nucleotides align to TRBD2. The CDR3 consists of 15 residues. Germline loops: CDR1 ENHRY, CDR2 SYGVKD. The CDR3 nucleotides are TGTGCCATCAGTGCCCGGGGGGTGGCAACCTACGAGCAGCACTTC. Protein: CAISARGVATYEQHF.

The genes are TRBV19 and TRBJ2-7, with TRBD1 identical over 7 bases. Germline V gene sequence: CDR1 LNHDA, CDR2 SQIVND (reference sequence). This CDR3 has 14 amino acids. V was pared by 3 bases and J by 3 bases, with 5 bases of the junction left unmatched. The DNA of the CDR3 is TGTGCCAGTAGTATTGGGACAGTAGTCTACGAGCAGTACTTC. Translated: CASSIGTVVYEQYF.

The chain recombines TRBV7-3 with TRBJ2-3; TRBD1 agrees at 10 bases. Looked up from germline, CDR1 is SGHTA and CDR2 is FQGTGA. J lost 6 bases, V lost 1 base, and 7 bases had no gene match. CDR3 length: 16 residues. CDR3 protein: CASSLMGTGEWDTQYF. The CDR3 coding sequence is TGTGCCAGCAGCTTAATGGGGACAGGGGAGTGGGATACGCAGTATTTT.